The subject of this entry is one TCR beta chain. Its antigen is not known. Time point meaning: cycle 4 day 1 (C4D1), after 6 weeks of nivolumab. Every patient was affected by relapse after autologous stem cell transplantation, while exposure to brentuximab vedotin was not uniform. Some clones are missing from TCRdb's copy, which holds only in-frame ones; the method was immunoSEQ multiplex PCR. The sample shows around 93,000 clones, around four fifths of them seen only once. The germline V gene has CDR1 MNHEY and CDR2 SMNVEV (reference sequence). The CDR3 loop spans 12 amino acids. Trimming removed 8 bases from V and 3 bases from J, with 10 bases in between. The source of the sample is a study of PD-1 blockade in classical Hodgkin lymphoma. Across the study: The nivolumab dose that patients received was 3 mg/kg, given intravenously every 2 weeks. Study outcomes and limitations: Repertoire difference causes, possibly disease activity or prior therapy, remain undefined. CD4+ TCR diversity climbed significantly by C4D1, unlike CD8+ TCR diversity.

V gene TRBV27 combines with J gene TRBJ1-1; no clear D gene. The material sequenced was peripheral blood mononuclear cells (PBMCs), taken before the fourth cycle of nivolumab. This clonotype was sampled from a human donor with classical Hodgkin lymphoma. In DNA form, the CDR3 reads TGTGCCAGCTTTAGTTGGGACACTGAAGCTTTCTTT. Translated, it gives CASFSWDTEAFF.